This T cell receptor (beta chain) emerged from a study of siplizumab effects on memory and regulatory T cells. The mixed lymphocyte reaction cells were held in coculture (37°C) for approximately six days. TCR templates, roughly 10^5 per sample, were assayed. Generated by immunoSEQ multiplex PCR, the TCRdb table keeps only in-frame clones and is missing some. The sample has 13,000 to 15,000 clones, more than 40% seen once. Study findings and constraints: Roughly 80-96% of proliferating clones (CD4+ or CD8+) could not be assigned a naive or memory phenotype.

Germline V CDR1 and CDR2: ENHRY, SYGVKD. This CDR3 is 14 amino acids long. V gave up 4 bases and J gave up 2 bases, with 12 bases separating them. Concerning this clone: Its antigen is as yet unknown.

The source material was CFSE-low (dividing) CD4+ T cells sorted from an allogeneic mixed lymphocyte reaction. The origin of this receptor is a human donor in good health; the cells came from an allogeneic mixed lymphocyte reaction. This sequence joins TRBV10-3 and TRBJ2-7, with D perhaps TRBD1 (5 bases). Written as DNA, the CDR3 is TGTGCCATCAGTGTCAGGGTTCCAACCTACGAGCAGTACTTC. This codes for CAISVRVPTYEQYF.